This is a list of T cell receptor beta chains from one sample in a study of T cell changes during pregnancy in multiple sclerosis. Method: immunoSEQ multiplex PCR; TCRdb's copy keeps in-frame clones and lacks some. The top ten hold roughly 2.8% of the sample, which has about 73,000 clones, 85% to 95% seen once. The sample here was peripheral blood, taken in the third trimester of pregnancy. The origin of the receptors is a female donor in good health, enrolled as a control in a pregnancy study. Each CDR3 is given with its conserved first and last residue. D genes are given only for firm matches. Size values are once, few and many counts, or a class for expanded clones, and some rows have none.

>NA|TRBD1|TRBJ1-4|TRBV5-1
TGCGCCAGCAGCAGATACACCTGGGGACAGCCGGATGAAAAACTGTTTTTT
CASSRYTWGQPDEKLFF
>few|TRBD1|TRBJ1-6|TRBV6-6
TGTGCCAGCAGTTACGACAGGGGTAATTCACCCCTCCACTTT
CASSYDRGNSPLHF
>NA|TRBD1|TRBJ1-1|TRBV7-6
TGTGCCAGCAGCCCGGAGGGGGGACAGGGGACCACTGAAGCTTTCTTT
CASSPEGGQGTTEAFF
>NA|TRBD2|TRBJ2-1|TRBV28
TGTGCCACCGAGGGACTAGCGGGATTAAATGAGCAGTTCTTC
CATEGLAGLNEQFF
>NA|TRBD2|TRBJ2-1|TRBV11-3
TGTGCCAGCAGCTTCTCTAGCGGTACCATCTACAATGAGCAGTTCTTC
CASSFSSGTIYNEQFF
>NA|NA|TRBJ1-4|TRBV6-6
TGTGCCAGCAGGCACAGGGTGGCTAATGAAAAACTGTTTTTT
CASRHRVANEKLFF
>NA|TRBD2|TRBJ2-5|TRBV19
TGTGCCAGTAGTGCTCCAGGGACTAGTCCGGGAGGGACCCAGTACTTC
CASSAPGTSPGGTQYF
>NA|TRBD1|TRBJ1-5|TRBV28
TGTGCCAGCACCCTAGACAGGGCGGATCAGCCCCAGCATTTT
CASTLDRADQPQHF
>NA|TRBD2|TRBJ2-3|TRBV18
TGTGCCAGCTCACTCAAGCGGGGTTACACAGATACGCAGTATTTT
CASSLKRGYTDTQYF
>NA|NA|TRBJ2-6|TRBV28
TGTGCCAGCAGTCCCCCCCAGGGAACCAACGTCCTGACTTTC
CASSPPQGTNVLTF
>NA|TRBD2|TRBJ2-1|TRBV11-1
TGTGCCAGCAGCCCCCATAGCGGGGGGGCTCGAGTCTTC
CASSPHSGGARVF
>NA|TRBD1|TRBJ2-1|TRBV7-9
TGTGCCAGCAGCTTCGGACAGGCCCGGGATGAGCAGTTCTTC
CASSFGQARDEQFF
>NA|TRBD2|TRBJ2-7|TRBV27
TGTGCCAGCAGTTCCTCGACTAGCACTTCCTACGAGCAGTACTTC
CASSSSTSTSYEQYF
>NA|NA|TRBJ2-3|TRBV7-3
TGTGCCAGCAGCCCCCCCGGCACAGATACGCAGTATTTT
CASSPPGTDTQYF
>NA|NA|TRBJ1-2|TRBV15
TGTGCCACCAGCAGGGATAGGGGTGCTAACTATGGCTACACCTTC
CATSRDRGANYGYTF
>once|NA|TRBJ2-4|TRBV21-1
TGTGCCAGCAGCAAAGTTGTTAGACTAGCCAAAAACATTCAGTACTTC
CASSKVVRLAKNIQYF
>NA|TRBD2|TRBJ2-7|TRBV9
TGTGCCAGCAGCCCCGGGCTAGCGGGATCTTACGAGCAGTACTTC
CASSPGLAGSYEQYF
>NA|TRBD1|TRBJ2-7|TRBV19
TGTGCCAGTAGTTTAGGACAGGGGAGCTACGAGCAGTACTTC
CASSLGQGSYEQYF
>NA|NA|TRBJ2-3|TRBV2
TGTGCCAGCACAAGCCAACCAGGGTCCTCTACGCAGTATTTT
CASTSQPGSSTQYF
>NA|TRBD2|TRBJ2-7|TRBV10-1
TGCGCCAGCAGTGAGTCGACTAGCGTCGACGAGCAGTACTTC
CASSESTSVDEQYF
>few|NA|TRBJ1-1|TRBV7-9
TGTGCCAGCAGCTGGGAAAGGAGGCGGGGCGGCACTGAAGCTTTCTTT
CASSWERRRGGTEAFF
>NA|NA|TRBJ1-1|TRBV6-4
TGTGCCAGCAGTCCACGGGAGAACACTGAAGCTTTCTTT
CASSPRENTEAFF
>NA|TRBD1|TRBJ2-3|TRBV19
TGTGCCAGTAGTGACCGGGACAGGGGCACAGATACGCAGTATTTT
CASSDRDRGTDTQYF
>NA|NA|TRBJ2-5|TRBV2
TGTGCCAGCAGTTCAGACTCCCAAGAGACCCAGTACTTC
CASSSDSQETQYF
>NA|TRBD1|TRBJ1-1|TRBV7-8
TGTGCCAGCAGCCAAAGGGGGCGCCGGGGCACTGAAGCTTTCTTT
CASSQRGRRGTEAFF
>once|NA|TRBJ2-2|TRBV18
TGTGCCAGCTCACCTGGAGCAACCGGGGAGCTGTTTTTT
CASSPGATGELFF
>once|TRBD1|TRBJ1-2|TRBV4-1
TGCGCCAGCAGCGCGGACAGGGACCTCTATGGCTACACCTTC
CASSADRDLYGYTF
>NA|NA|TRBJ2-7|TRBV5-1
TGCGCCAGCAGCTCTGACAGCTACGAGCAGTACTTC
CASSSDSYEQYF
>NA|TRBD1|TRBJ1-2|TRBV4-2
TGTGCCAGCAGCCAAGAATGGACAGGGGGGACCTATGGCTACACCTTC
CASSQEWTGGTYGYTF
>NA|NA|TRBJ1-2|TRBV9
TGTGCCAGCAGCGTAGAGGGGGATGGGCATGGCAACTATGGCTACACCTTC
CASSVEGDGHGNYGYTF
>once|TRBD1|TRBJ2-7|TRBV5-1
TGCGCCAGCAGCTGGACAGGGGACGAGCAGTACTTC
CASSWTGDEQYF
>NA|NA|TRBJ1-1|TRBV4-1
TGCGCCAGCAGCCAAGTGGCTGGGAACACTGAAGCTTTCTTT
CASSQVAGNTEAFF
>NA|TRBD2|TRBJ2-3|TRBV6-1
TGTGCCAGCAGTGAAGGGGTGCTAGCGGGATTTGGGACAGATACGCAGTATTTT
CASSEGVLAGFGTDTQYF
>NA|TRBD1|TRBJ1-6|TRBV27
TGTGCCAGCAGTACACACCTCCGGACAGGGGTCAATTCACCCCTCCACTTT
CASSTHLRTGVNSPLHF
>NA|TRBD2|TRBJ2-2|TRBV19
TGTGCCAGTAGTATTATTACGGGAGGCACCGGGGAGCTGTTTTTT
CASSIITGGTGELFF
>NA|TRBD1|TRBJ1-3|TRBV18
TGTGCCAGCTCACAATCAACAGGGGCTGGAAACACCATATATTTT
CASSQSTGAGNTIYF
>NA|NA|TRBJ1-1|TRBV6-5
TGTGCCAGCAGTCTCCTAGAGGGGAGGGAAACTTTCTTT
CASSLLEGRETFF
>NA|NA|TRBJ2-1|TRBV28
TGTGCCAGCAGTAGCGAATCCTACAATGAGCAGTTCTTC
CASSSESYNEQFF
>NA|NA|TRBJ2-3|TRBV27
TGTGCCAGCAGTTTAGACCGGGTGGGCACAGATACGCAGTATTTT
CASSLDRVGTDTQYF
>NA|NA|TRBJ2-7|TRBV27
TGTGCCAGCAAGGAGGCAGGCAGCTCCTACGAGCAGTACTTC
CASKEAGSSYEQYF
>NA|NA|TRBJ2-3|TRBV7-9
TGTGCCAGCAGCTTAGCGAAGCGCCAGTACACAGATACGCAGTATTTT
CASSLAKRQYTDTQYF
>NA|TRBD2|TRBJ2-7|TRBV27
TGTGCCAGCAGTCCCTCCGGACTAGCTTACGAGCAGTACTTC
CASSPSGLAYEQYF
>NA|NA|TRBJ2-5|TRBV5-6
TGTGCCAGCAGCTTGGTAGAGGAGTTCGAGACCCAGTACTTC
CASSLVEEFETQYF
>NA|NA|TRBJ2-1|TRBV2
TGTGCCAGCAGAGTAGGGGCCGACAGGACCTACAATGAGCAGTTCTTC
CASRVGADRTYNEQFF
>NA|NA|TRBJ2-2|TRBV29-1
TGCAGCGTTGAAGGTAGTGGGGAGCTGTTTTTT
CSVEGSGELFF
>NA|TRBD2|TRBJ2-7|TRBV7-9
TGTGCCAGCAGCGGTAGGGGAGGGGACCCCTACGAGCAGTACTTC
CASSGRGGDPYEQYF
>NA|NA|TRBJ2-7|TRBV29-1
TGCAGCGTCATAACAGGGTTAAGGGCCCACGAGCAGTACTTC
CSVITGLRAHEQYF
>NA|NA|TRBJ2-5|TRBV14
TGTGCCAGCAGCACCAGGGGCGTAGGACCCCAAGAGACCCAGTACTTC
CASSTRGVGPQETQYF
>once|TRBD1|TRBJ2-1|TRBV11-1
TGTGCCAGCAGCTTAGAGGGGCGGACAGGGGTAGATGAGCAGTTCTTC
CASSLEGRTGVDEQFF
>NA|NA|TRBJ2-3|TRBV11-3
TGTGCCAGCAGCAGTGCCAGGGACACAGATACGCAGTATTTT
CASSSARDTDTQYF
>NA|TRBD2|TRBJ2-7|TRBV2
TGTGCCAGCAGACGACTAGCGAATACCTACGAGCAGTACTTC
CASRRLANTYEQYF
>NA|NA|TRBJ2-5|TRBV5-1
TGCGCCAGCAGATCAGGGGGGGAGACCCAGTACTTC
CASRSGGETQYF
>NA|NA|TRBJ1-5|TRBV2
TGTGCCAGCAGTGAACTGGCATCCAATCAGCCCCAGCATTTT
CASSELASNQPQHF
>NA|NA|TRBJ1-4|TRBV20-1
TGCAGTGCTATTTCAGGGGAAAAACTGTTTTTT
CSAISGEKLFF
>NA|TRBD1|TRBJ1-1|TRBV19
TGTGCCAGTAGTCCACGGGACAGGGGATCGAACACTGAAGCTTTCTTT
CASSPRDRGSNTEAFF
>NA|NA|TRBJ1-5|TRBV28
TGTGCCAGCACTTTCCGGGGGGGGAGAGGCAATCAGCCCCAGCATTTT
CASTFRGGRGNQPQHF
>NA|TRBD1|TRBJ2-6|TRBV7-9
TGTGCCAGCAGCCAAACAGGGGGCGCTGGGGCCAACGTCCTGACTTTC
CASSQTGGAGANVLTF
>NA|NA|TRBJ1-2|TRBV7-5
TGTGTCAGAAGCTCAGACAGGGAGGGCTACACCTTC
CVRSSDREGYTF
>NA|TRBD1|TRBJ1-1|TRBV7-2
TGTGCCAGCAGCCGTGCCGGGACAGAGCCCAGAGCTTTCTTT
CASSRAGTEPRAFF